This TCR beta chain was identified during a study of blood T cell repertoires in COVID-19. Only in-frame clones appear in the TCRdb table, and some are missing; sequencing was by immunoSEQ multiplex PCR. Among 45,000 or so clones listed, about 81% were seen once. V lost 5 bases to trimming and J lost 2 bases; unmatched junction nucleotides: 3. Looked up from germline, CDR1 is MNHEY and CDR2 is SMNVEV (reference sequence). The CDR3 is 15 residues long. The chain couples TRBV27 to TRBJ2-2; 9 bases are shared with TRBD1. Sequenced sample: peripheral blood. This clonotype originated in a human donor in a cohort sampled during active COVID-19. This CDR3 is CASSRQGDNTGELFF. CDR3 bases: TGTGCCAGCAGTCGACAGGGGGACAACACCGGGGAGCTGTTTTTT.